These 28 T cell receptor delta chains originate from one sample sequenced in a study of γδ T cells in repeated Plasmodium falciparum infection. Gammadelta T cells were flow-sorted from PBMC into Vgamma9/Vdelta2+ and Vdelta2-negative populations for bulk analysis. TCRdb reanalysed the multiplex PCR reads with CATT. The table shows roughly 93,000 delta-chain clones, with 0.85% to 1% occurring only once. Sequencing was carried out using gamma-delta T cells from blood. The receptors here all came from a pool of human donors (malaria-infected and uninfected, not separated).

This clone was detected a few times. The protein in TCRdb stems from a much larger clone and differs at residue 9 from this DNA's translation, likely a read error; here the protein is translated from the DNA. This chain links TRAV36/DV7 with TRDJ1, with 11 positions matching TRDD3. The CDR3 totals 12 residues. Germline V gene sequence: CDR1 VTNFRS, CDR2 LTSSGIE (reference sequence). The V segment lost 4 bases and the J segment 10 bases; nucleotides outside the gene matches: 6. In nucleotides, the CDR3 is TGTGCTGTGCTGTACTGGGGGATAAGACTCATCTTT. This encodes CAVLYWGIRLIF.

Turning to this clone: TCRdb pairs this DNA with a much larger clone's protein that differs at residue 4, likely a read error; the protein shown was translated from the DNA. The chain has TRDV2 and TRDJ1, with 8 positions matching TRDD3. TCRdb leaves out the J gene; it was filled in here by matching the DNA to germline. Germline V gene sequence: CDR1 GEAIGNYY, CDR2 EKD. This CDR3 contains 14 residues. The CDR3 nucleotides read TGTGCCTGTAACACCGGCTGGGGGAGGGGTAAACTCATCTTT. Translating gives CACNTGWGRGKLIF.

This clone turned up a few times. TCRdb's protein for this DNA is that of a much larger clone and differs from the translation at residue 4, likely a read error; the protein shown is the DNA translation. The chain couples TRDV2 to TRDJ2, with 7 positions matching TRDD3. The J gene is absent in TCRdb and was assigned here via DNA matching to germline. CDR1 GEAIGNYY and CDR2 EKD come from the germline V gene. The CDR3 sequence is 19 residues long. DNA for the CDR3: TGTGCCTGTGGCACCCTGGGGGGGGACCCACCAGCTTTGACAGCACAACTCTTCTTT. This sequence encodes CACGTLGGDPPALTAQLFF.

Many counts were recorded for this clone. One base separates it from a far larger clone, so it is likely a read error. The sample contains more than one DNA sequence encoding this CDR3. V is TRDV1 and J is TRDJ1; perhaps TRDD3 as D (6 bases). Germline CDR1 TSWWSYY, CDR2 QGS. V lost 4 bases and J lost 3, with 36 bases in between. This CDR3 region has 22 residues. CDR3 sequence (DNA): TGTGCTCTTGGGGGTCCTTCGTATACGAAAAAGGACATGAAGGGGATTCCCGATAAACTCATCTTT. It specifies CALGGPSYTKKDMKGIPDKLIF.

This clone was observed a few times. The mismatch at residue 9 between this DNA's translation and the TCRdb protein of a much larger clone likely reflects a read error; the protein shown is translated from the DNA. CDR3 DNA: TGTGCTCTTGGGGAATTTGATTGGGAGTCCTTGTCAGCACAACTCTTCTTT. As protein: CALGEFDWESLSAQLFF. The chain recombines TRDV1 with TRDJ2; D ambiguous. The V and J ends lost 2 bases and 6 bases respectively, with 19 bases between them. CDR1 and CDR2 (germline): TSWWSYY, QGS. The CDR3 runs 17 residues.

A remark on this clone: This DNA translates differently at residue 18 from the TCRdb protein, which is that of a much larger clone; a read error is likely, and the protein shown is the DNA's own translation. V is TRDV2 and J is TRDJ1, with TRDD3 identical over 12 bases. The J gene is not listed in TCRdb, so it was assigned here from a DNA match to germline. This CDR3 region has 23 residues. The germline gives CDR1 GEAIGNYY, CDR2 EKD. The V and J ends lost 4 bases and 3 bases, in that order; junction bases with no gene match: 29. CDR3 amino acids: CACDEVADWTGGYRNTYADKLIF. CDR3 DNA sequence: TGTGCCTGTGATGAGGTTGCGGACTGGACTGGGGGATACAGGAATACGTACGCCGATAAACTCATCTTT.

About this clone itself: TCRdb has a much larger clone's protein, which differs at residue 20 from the translation of this DNA, likely because of a read error; what is shown is the protein translated from the DNA. The V call is TRDV1, the J call TRDJ1; 12 nucleotides line up with TRDD3. The J gene was missing in TCRdb and was found by matching the end of the DNA to germline. CDR1 is TSWWSYY and CDR2 is QGS in the germline V gene. The V segment lost 2 bases and the J segment 1 base; nucleotides outside the gene matches: 32. This CDR3 is built from 26 residues. CDR3 region: CALGELGPPTISWGIRGPSCTDKLIF. Here the CDR3 DNA reads TGTGCTCTTGGGGAATTAGGGCCTCCTACGATTAGCTGGGGGATACGGGGGCCTTCTTGCACCGATAAACTCATCTTT.

This clone was seen ten or more times. This chain links TRDV2 with TRDJ1, with TRDD3 identical over 10 bases. Germline values: CDR1 GEAIGNYY, CDR2 EKD. This CDR3 is 17 amino acids long. Unmatched junction bases numbered 9, after V lost 3 bases and J lost 0 bases. The CDR3 is CACDQLGDSEYTDKLIF. Written as DNA, the CDR3 is TGTGCCTGTGACCAACTGGGGGATTCAGAGTACACCGATAAACTCATCTTT.

This clone was picked up a small number of times. TCRdb's listed protein matches a much larger clone and diverges from this DNA's translation at residue 12, likely through a read error; the protein shown comes from the DNA. The genes are TRDV2 and TRDJ3, with TRDD3 matching over 10 bases. TCRdb is silent on the J gene; assignment here came from matching the DNA to germline. This CDR3 contains 22 residues. CDR1 and CDR2 from the germline V gene are GEAIGNYY and EKD. Losses at the gene ends were 0 bases for V and 1 base for J; bases not matched to a gene: 14. CDR3 residues: CACDTGQYWGMSASWDTRQMFF. The CDR3 DNA reads TGTGCCTGTGACACCGGACAGTACTGGGGGATGTCCGCTTCCTGGGACACCCGACAGATGTTTTTC.

This clone was seen more than once but under ten times. This is likely an artifact of a read error, given a far larger clone one base away. Different DNA sequences within this sample yield the same CDR3. The chain links TRDV1 to TRDJ1; 7 nucleotides match TRDD2. Germline V CDR1 and CDR2: TSWWSYY, QGS. CDR3 size: 18 residues. CDR3 sequence (DNA): TGTGCTCTTGGGGAAAGGCTACTTCCTAGGGGGTACACGGATAAACTCATCTTT. Its translation is CALGERLLPRGYTDKLIF.

This clone has only a few counts. The mismatch at residue 6 between this DNA's translation and the TCRdb protein of a much larger clone likely reflects a read error; the protein shown is translated from the DNA. The chain uses TRDV2 and TRDJ1; D may be TRDD3 (6 bases). The J gene is not listed in TCRdb, so it was assigned here from a DNA match to germline. Germline CDR1 and CDR2: GEAIGNYY and EKD. The CDR3 runs 17 residues. The V gene lost 4 bases and the J gene lost 0 bases, with 20 bases spanning the gap. The CDR3 loop reads CACDPASSLGNTDKLIF. CDR3 nucleotides: TGTGCCTGTGATCCCGCCTCTTCGCTGGGGAACACCGATAAACTCATCTTT.

Points on this clone: A far larger clone is just one base off, so this is likely a read error. Other DNA sequences of this sample code for an identical CDR3. CDR3 sequence reads: CACDKSILGDTDKLIF. The CDR3 DNA is TGTGCCTGTGACAAGTCAATACTGGGGGATACCGATAAACTCATCTTT. The chain couples TRDV2 to TRDJ1; TRDD3 matches at 10 bases. Assignment of the J gene here rests on matching the DNA to germline, because TCRdb gives none. The CDR3 is made up of 16 amino acids. V gave up 2 bases and J gave up 2 bases; unmatched junction bases: 7. Germline CDR1 reads GEAIGNYY; CDR2 reads EKD.

A remark on this clone: TCRdb's listed protein matches a much larger clone and diverges from this DNA's translation at residue 18, likely through a read error; the protein shown comes from the DNA. The V gene reported is TRDV1; the J gene is uncalled; the table's D call, TRDD3, was not checked against the DNA. The length of the CDR3 is 19 residues. Germline V lookup: CDR1 TSWWSYY, CDR2 QGS. CDR3 in amino acids: CALGELPHNWGICNDKLTF. The CDR3, as DNA: TGTGCTCTTGGGGAACTTCCTCACAACTGGGGGATATGCAACGATAAACTCACCTTT.

Comment on this clone: The protein TCRdb gives is from a much larger clone and does not agree with this DNA's translation at residue 5, likely a read error; the protein shown here comes from the DNA. The rearrangement joins TRDV1 to TRDJ3, with D tentatively TRDD3 (5 bases). The J gene, left out of TCRdb, was set here by checking the DNA against germline. CDR3 length equals 20 residues. The V gene lost 4 bases and the J gene lost 1 base, with 20 bases spanning the gap. The germline gives CDR1 TSWWSYY, CDR2 QGS. The CDR3 DNA reads as TGTGCTCTTGGGGGACTAGCGTATACCAGGGGATCCTGGGACACCCGACAGATGTTTTTC. It translates to CALGGLAYTRGSWDTRQMFF.

Comments on this clone: A far larger clone is one nucleotide away, so this likely arose from a read error. This sample includes further DNA sequences coding for the same CDR3. The V call is TRDV1, the J call TRDJ1, with 11 bases fitting TRDD3. The J gene was missing in TCRdb and was found by matching the end of the DNA to germline. Germline values: CDR1 TSWWSYY, CDR2 QGS. V shed 0 bases and J 1 base; nucleotides not matched to a gene: 31. There are 26 residues in the CDR3. The CDR3 coding sequence is TGTGCTCTTGGGGAACTGGTCCCAATCCTTCCTTTACTGGGGGATAATGAGGGTGCGGGCACCGATAAACTCATCTTT. Its translation: CALGELVPILPLLGDNEGAGTDKLIF.

Details on this clone: This DNA translates differently at residue 6 from the TCRdb protein, which is that of a much larger clone; a read error is likely, and the protein shown is the DNA's own translation. The chain carries TRDV1 and TRDJ1; a weak D match, TRDD3 (6 bases). TCRdb gives no J gene; it was assigned here by matching the DNA to germline. The CDR3 is made up of 18 amino acids. Per germline, CDR1 TSWWSYY and CDR2 QGS. V shed 2 bases and J shed 3 bases, with 22 bases lying between them. The CDR3 spells CALGERRVRLGIPDKLIF. CDR3 in DNA: TGTGCTCTTGGGGAAAGGCGGGTACGTTTGGGGATTCCCGATAAACTCATCTTT.

A word on this clone: TCRdb has a much larger clone's protein, which differs at residue 17 from the translation of this DNA, likely because of a read error; what is shown is the protein translated from the DNA. A V gene of TRDV1 was called, but no J gene was assigned; TRDD3, the table's D call, lacks a check against the DNA. There are 23 residues in the CDR3. CDR1 is TSWWSYY, CDR2 QGS, per germline. CDR3 sequence reads: CALGELPPFPTSGPNYRGIQLIF. The CDR3 nucleotides are TGTGCTCTTGGGGAACTCCCCCCCTTTCCTACCAGTGGTCCGAACTACAGGGGGATACAGCTCATCTTT.

Only a few counts were recorded for this clone. TCRdb shows a much larger clone's protein in place of this DNA's translation, and the two differ at residue 5, likely through a read error; the protein shown is translated from the DNA. The V gene is TRDV2, the J gene TRDJ1; TRDD3 aligns across 7 bases. The germline CDR1 and CDR2 sequences are GEAIGNYY and EKD. This CDR3 comprises 16 residues. V lost 3 bases, J lost 1 base, and 10 bases stayed unmatched. The CDR3 spells CACDRGIRPSTDKLIF. The CDR3 DNA follows: TGTGCCTGTGACCGGGGGATTCGCCCTAGCACCGATAAACTCATCTTT.

In this sample, this clone turned up a few times. This likely stems from a read error, as it lies one base from a far larger clone. The chain uses TRDV2 and TRDJ1, with D possibly TRDD3 on 5 matching bases. TCRdb lists no J gene, so it was determined here by aligning the DNA to germline. The germline gives CDR1 GEAIGNYY, CDR2 EKD. This CDR3 region has 15 residues. The CDR3 loop is CACDTLGENTDKLIF. CDR3 coding DNA: TGTGCCTGTGACACCTTAGGGGAGAACACCGACAAACTCATCTTT.

Of note for this clone: This likely came from a read error, as a far larger clone is one base away. This sample also contains other DNA sequences that code for the same CDR3. J is TRDJ1 and V is TRDV2; 7 bases align to TRDD3. As TCRdb names no J gene, one was assigned here on the basis of a DNA match to germline. Germline V gene data show CDR1 as GEAIGNYY and CDR2 as EKD. The CDR3 has 19 residues. The CDR3 is CACDTVRGMEGGYTDKLIF. The CDR3 nucleotides are TGCGCCTGTGACACCGTTAGAGGGATGGAGGGGGGATACACCGATAAACTCATCTTT.

This clone was observed a handful of times. TCRdb has a much larger clone's protein, which differs at residue 15 from the translation of this DNA, likely because of a read error; what is shown is the protein translated from the DNA. The V segment is TRDV1, and no J call was made; TRDD3, the table's D call, lacks a check against the DNA. Germline CDR1 and CDR2: TSWWSYY and QGS. This CDR3 contains 18 residues. Here the CDR3 reads CALWCPYLLGDGTDNLIF. The CDR3 nucleotides are TGTGCTCTTTGGTGTCCCTATCTACTGGGGGATGGCACCGATAATCTCATCTTT.

The table lists this clone with a few counts. The protein held in TCRdb is that of a much larger clone and does not match this DNA's translation at residue 9, likely because of a read error; the protein shown is translated from the DNA. V is TRDV1 and J is TRDJ2; D might be TRDD3 (6 bases). The J gene, not given by TCRdb, was assigned here from a germline match of the nucleotide sequence. The V end was cut by 6 bases, the J end by 2 bases, with 25 bases between. This CDR3 contains 19 residues. The germline V gene has CDR1 TSWWSYY and CDR2 QGS. In DNA form, the CDR3 reads TGTGCTCTTGGAGCCCCATTCCCCTCTTGGGGGGGATTGACAGCACAACTCTTCTTT. Translated, it gives CALGAPFPSWGGLTAQLFF.

This clone came up many times. The protein TCRdb gives is from a much larger clone and does not agree with this DNA's translation at residue 4, likely a read error; the protein shown here comes from the DNA. The rearrangement links TRDV2 to TRDJ1, with D possibly being TRDD3 (6 bases). The J gene, left out of TCRdb, was set here by checking the DNA against germline. Germline loops: CDR1 GEAIGNYY, CDR2 EKD. The CDR3 is 16 amino acids. As DNA, the CDR3 is TGTGCCTGTGGCACCCTCACCCGGGGGACTCTCGATAAACTCATCTTT. As protein: CACGTLTRGTLDKLIF.

This clone was observed a few times. This DNA's translation differs at residue 13 from TCRdb's protein, which comes from a much larger clone; a read error is likely, and the protein shown is translated from the DNA. The V call is TRDV1, the J call TRDJ1; maybe TRDD3 (6 bases). Since TCRdb gives no J gene, matching the DNA to germline was used here to assign it. V was cut by 3 bases and J by 3 bases, with 23 bases left in between. The germline gives CDR1 TSWWSYY, CDR2 QGS. The CDR3 spans 18 residues. Here the CDR3 DNA reads TGTGCTCTTGGGGACGCCCCCGGAGGGGGACAGTACGCCGATAAACTCATCTTT. Protein product: CALGDAPGGGQYADKLIF.

Details on this clone: It is likely a read error: a sequence one base away is far more abundant. Different DNA sequences within this sample yield the same CDR3. This chain connects TRDV2 to TRDJ1, with D perhaps matching TRDD3 (7 bases). TCRdb is silent on the J gene; assignment here came from matching the DNA to germline. The CDR3 is 21 amino acids. CDR1 and CDR2 (germline): GEAIGNYY, EKD. In DNA form, the CDR3 reads TGCGCCTGTGACACCAAACTCCTTCCCCCTGGGGATAGGGGGTACACCGATAAACTCATCTTT. Translated, it gives CACDTKLLPPGDRGYTDKLIF.

On this clone itself: The protein given by TCRdb reflects a much larger clone and differs at residue 7 from this DNA's translation, likely from a read error; the protein shown is the DNA's translation. This chain uses TRDV1 with TRDJ1, with TRDD3 matching 12 bases. TCRdb leaves out the J gene; it was filled in here by matching the DNA to germline. Germline-derived CDR1 and CDR2 are TSWWSYY and QGS. CDR3 length equals 22 residues. The J segment lost 3 bases and the V segment lost 0 bases, leaving 20 bases of the junction unmatched. The DNA of the CDR3 is TGTGCTCTTGGGGAACTCCTCGTTTTCGCCGAACTGGGGGATACTTGGGCCGATAAACTCATCTTT. It translates to CALGELLVFAELGDTWADKLIF.

In this sample, this clone turned up a few times. The amino acid sequence in TCRdb belongs to a much larger clone and departs from this DNA's translation at residue 5, likely a sequencing read error; the sequence shown is translated from the DNA. This chain joins TRDV1 and TRDJ1, with 9 positions matching TRDD3. Because TCRdb records no J gene, it was assigned here through a match of the DNA to germline. V trimming: 4 bases; J trimming: 0 bases; junction bases outside the gene matches: 33. Per the germline V gene, CDR1 is TSWWSYY and CDR2 is QGS. The CDR3 spans 25 residues. In DNA, the CDR3 is TGTGCTCTTGGGGGCCACTACGCCCCGGGAGCGATGGGGGATATCTCGGTAAAATACACCGATAAACTCATCTTT. Its translation is CALGGHYAPGAMGDISVKYTDKLIF.

On this clone itself: This DNA's translation differs at residue 18 from TCRdb's protein, which comes from a much larger clone; a read error is likely, and the protein shown is translated from the DNA. This chain uses TRDV1 with TRDJ1; 10 nucleotides agree with TRDD3. TCRdb offers no J gene call, so here the DNA was matched to germline to obtain one. The CDR3 sequence is 21 residues long. Germline CDR1 TSWWSYY, CDR2 QGS. The CDR3 coding sequence is TGTGCTCTTGGGGAACTCGGTCCTACAGAGCTACTGGGGGATTGGTGCGATGAACTCATCTTT. As protein: CALGELGPTELLGDWCDELIF.